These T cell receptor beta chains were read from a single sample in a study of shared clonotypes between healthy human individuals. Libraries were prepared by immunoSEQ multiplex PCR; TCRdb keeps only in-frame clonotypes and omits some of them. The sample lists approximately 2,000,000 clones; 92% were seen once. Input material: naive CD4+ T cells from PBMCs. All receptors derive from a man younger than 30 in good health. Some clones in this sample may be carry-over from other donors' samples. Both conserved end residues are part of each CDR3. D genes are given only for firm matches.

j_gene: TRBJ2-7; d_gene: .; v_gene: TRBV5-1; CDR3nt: TGCGCCAGCAGCTTGGATTTGGTTAGCGGCTACGAGCAGTACTTC; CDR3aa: CASSLDLVSGYEQYF
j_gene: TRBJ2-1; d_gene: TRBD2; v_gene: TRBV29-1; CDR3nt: TGCAGCGTTGCGGGACTAGCGGGAGGGCCGTCGTACAATGAGCAGTTCTTC; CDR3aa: CSVAGLAGGPSYNEQFF
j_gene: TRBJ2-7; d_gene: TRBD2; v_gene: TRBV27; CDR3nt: TGTGCCAGCAGTTTAAATGGACTAGCGTTGAGCGAGCAGTACTTC; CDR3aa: CASSLNGLALSEQYF
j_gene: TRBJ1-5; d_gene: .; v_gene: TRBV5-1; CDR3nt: TGCGCCAGCCTAGGGGGCCAGCATTTT; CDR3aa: CASLGGQHF
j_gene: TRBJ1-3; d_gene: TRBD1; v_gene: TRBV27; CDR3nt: TGTGCCAGCAGTTCACAGGGGGCTGTTGGAAACACCATATATTTT; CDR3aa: CASSSQGAVGNTIYF
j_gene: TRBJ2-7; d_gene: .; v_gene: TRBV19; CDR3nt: TGTGCCAGTAGTAAAGATCGAGACAGCGGTACCTACGAGCAGTACTTC; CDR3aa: CASSKDRDSGTYEQYF
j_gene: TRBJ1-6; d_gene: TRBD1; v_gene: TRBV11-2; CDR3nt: TGTGCCAGCAGTATACGGACAGGGGTGAATTCACCCCTCCACTTT; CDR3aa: CASSIRTGVNSPLHF
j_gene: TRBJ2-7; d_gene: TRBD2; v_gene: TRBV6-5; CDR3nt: TGTGCCAGCAGTTACTCCTTTACCAGCGGGGCGGAGGAGCAGTACTTC; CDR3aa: CASSYSFTSGAEEQYF
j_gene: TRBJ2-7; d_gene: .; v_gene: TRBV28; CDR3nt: TGTGCCAGCTTTCGGGACTTTTCCTACGAGCAGTACTTC; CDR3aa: CASFRDFSYEQYF
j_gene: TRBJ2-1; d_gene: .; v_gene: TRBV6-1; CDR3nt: TGTGCCAGCAGTACTAGGAAGGATTTGAATGAGCAGTTCTTC; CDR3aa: CASSTRKDLNEQFF
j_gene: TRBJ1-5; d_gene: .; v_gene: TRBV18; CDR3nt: TGTGCCAGCTCACCACCGGGTGGCGGCAATCAGCCCCAGCATTTT; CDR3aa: CASSPPGGGNQPQHF
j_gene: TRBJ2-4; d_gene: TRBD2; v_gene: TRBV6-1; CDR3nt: TGTGCCAGTAAGGAGGCTAGCGGGGGAAAAAACATTCAGTACTTC; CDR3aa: CASKEASGGKNIQYF
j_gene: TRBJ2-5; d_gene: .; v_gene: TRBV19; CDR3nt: TGTGCCAGTGGGGACACCGGGGGGGAGACCCAGTACTTC; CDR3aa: CASGDTGGETQYF
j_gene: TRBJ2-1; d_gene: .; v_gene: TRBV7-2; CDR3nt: TGTGCCAGCAGCTTAGTGAGGGGGGGTTACAATGAGCAGTTCTTC; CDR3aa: CASSLVRGGYNEQFF
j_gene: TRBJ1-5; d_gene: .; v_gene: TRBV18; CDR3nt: TGTGCCAGCTCACCATCGTCCGGGGGGCCGGAACAGCCCCAGCATTTT; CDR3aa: CASSPSSGGPEQPQHF
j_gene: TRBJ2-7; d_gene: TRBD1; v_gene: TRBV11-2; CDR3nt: TGTGCCAGCAGCCTGGACAGGGGACCCTACGAGCAGTACTTC; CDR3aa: CASSLDRGPYEQYF
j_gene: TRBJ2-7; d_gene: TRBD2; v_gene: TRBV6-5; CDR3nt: TGTGCCAGCAGGATGGCGGGAGGGAGCTCCTACGAGCAGTACTTC; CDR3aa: CASRMAGGSSYEQYF
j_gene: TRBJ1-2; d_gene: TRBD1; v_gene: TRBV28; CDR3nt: TGTGCCAGCAGACTCATTCCCAGGGGGCGCAACTATGGCTACACCTTC; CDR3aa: CASRLIPRGRNYGYTF